The following is a TCR beta chain sequence with its context. Antigen: not known. Carried by the TCR beta cDNA libraries were unique molecular identifiers. TCRdb used MiXCR to reprocess the PCR reads, holding one entry per CDR3 protein. The sample lists 650,000 to 850,000 distinct CDR3 sequences, approximately 50% occurring once. V gave up 6 bases and J gave up 4 bases; unmatched junction bases: 11. There are 15 residues in the CDR3. This specimen comes from a study of post-analysis software for immune sequencing data. General study points: Higher frequency in patients than in controls was seen for roughly 5 TRBV segments, with TRBV5-6, TRBV5-1 and TRBV20-1 among them. Multiple sclerosis patients had significantly lower normalized Chao1 diversity than controls.

V usage is TRBV12-3 or TRBV12-4 and J usage is TRBJ2-5; 7 nucleotides match TRBD1. The TCR was taken from a girl aged 5-17 years with multiple sclerosis. Sequenced: blood. The CDR3 is CASRPGTVRGETQYF. For the CDR3, the DNA is TGTGCCAGCAGACCAGGGACAGTGAGAGGAGAGACCCAGTACTTC.